These 8 T cell receptor beta chains came from one sample sequenced in a study of identical twins. Each CDR3 protein gets one entry after TCRdb re-called the 5' RACE reads with MiXCR. The sample includes 600,000 to 800,000 distinct CDR3 sequences, about 20% of them seen just once. Another study also made use of these data, one on T cells expressing NK-cell markers.

Sample: PBMCs. The receptors originated from a woman between 18 and 29 years old in good health.

The chain joins TRBV3-1 to TRBJ2-7; D gene unclear. Trimming cost V 4 bases and J 0 bases, with 10 bases left between them. The germline CDR1 and CDR2 sequences are LGHDT and YNNKEL (reference sequence). This CDR3 region has 14 residues. The CDR3 DNA is TGTGCCAGCAGCCTCCGAAGTTTCTCCTACGAGCAGTACTTC. Translated, it gives CASSLRSFSYEQYF.

V and J are TRBV28 and TRBJ2-3; tentative D call: TRBD2 (5 bases). The V end was cut by 2 bases, the J end by 3 bases, with 21 bases between. From germline, CDR1 is MDHEN and CDR2 SYDVKM. This CDR3 is built from 18 residues. The CDR3 region has the DNA TGTGCCAGCAGTTTAGGACTCGGCTCAGGACGTTTGACAGATACGCAGTATTTT. This translates into CASSLGLGSGRLTDTQYF. Drawing the rest from reference TRBV28 and TRBJ2-3, the complete variable domain is DVKVTQSSRYLVKRTGEKVFLECVQDMDHENMFWYRQDPGLGLRLIYFSYDVKMKEKGDIPEGYSVSREKKERFSLILESASTNQTSMYLCASSLGLGSGRLTDTQYFGPGTRLTVL.

This clonotype was seen a handful of times. The chain carries TRBV23-1 and TRBJ2-7, with 7 bases identical to TRBD1. TRBV23-1 is flagged as an ORF with uncertain function. The V and J ends lost 10 bases and 4 bases, in that order; junction bases with no gene match: 7. The CDR3 has 12 residues. CDR3 DNA: TGCGCCACCCGGGACAGACCGTACGAGCAGTACTTC. It specifies CATRDRPYEQYF.

The table lists this clonotype with a few counts. The V call is TRBV5-1, the J call TRBJ1-2; 10 nucleotides line up with TRBD1. The CDR3 extends over 14 amino acids. In germline, CDR1 is SGHRS, CDR2 YFSETQ. The trim removed 3 bases at V and 6 bases at J, leaving 5 bases unmatched. The CDR3 DNA reads as TGCGCCAGCAGCTCTGACAGGGGGCAGAATGGCTACACCTTC. Translating it yields CASSSDRGQNGYTF.

This chain uses TRBV25-1 with TRBJ2-7; 11 nucleotides line up with TRBD1. The CDR3 has 16 residues. CDR1 is MGHDK and CDR2 is SYGVNS in the germline V gene. V was clipped by 4 bases and J by 2 bases; unmatched bases: 7. The CDR3 DNA reads as TGTGCCAGCAGTGCGAGGAGGGGACAGGGGGCCTACGAGCAGTACTTC. Amino acids: CASSARRGQGAYEQYF.

This clonotype was counted many times. The genes are TRBV20-1 and TRBJ1-1; D is uncertain. The V gene lost 0 bases and the J gene lost 2 bases, with 10 bases spanning the gap. The germline V gene encodes CDR1 DFQATT and CDR2 SNEGSKA (reference sequence). This CDR3 has 14 amino acids. The CDR3 sequence: CSARDFAGNTEAFF. The CDR3 DNA sequence: TGCAGTGCTAGAGACTTCGCGGGAAACACTGAAGCTTTCTTT.

This clonotype occurred a few times. The chain combines TRBV5-1 with TRBJ1-2, with 7 bases that match TRBD1. Trimming cost V 1 base and J 4 bases; bases outside gene matches: 7. The CDR3 length is 15 residues. CDR1 and CDR2 (germline): SGHRS, YFSETQ. CDR3 in amino acids: CASSLYLGTAYGYTF. The CDR3 coding sequence is TGCGCCAGCAGCTTGTACCTCGGGACAGCCTATGGCTACACCTTC. The variable domain in full, with the rest retrieved from reference TRBV5-1 and TRBJ1-2, is KAGVTQTPRYLIKTRGQQVTLSCSPISGHRSVSWYQQTPGQGLQFLFEYFSETQRNKGNFPGRFSGRQFSNSRSEMNVSTLELGDSALYLCASSLYLGTAYGYTFGSGTRLTVV.

This clonotype was counted only a few times. The rearrangement joins TRBV5-1 to TRBJ2-3, with 8 positions matching TRBD2. The CDR3 spans 14 residues. Trimming cost V 0 bases and J 7 bases; bases outside gene matches: 4. Germline CDR1 reads SGHRS; CDR2 reads YFSETQ. The CDR3: CASSLDGGGNTQYF. The DNA for the CDR3 is TGCGCCAGCAGCTTGGACGGGGGGGGGAATACGCAGTATTTT.